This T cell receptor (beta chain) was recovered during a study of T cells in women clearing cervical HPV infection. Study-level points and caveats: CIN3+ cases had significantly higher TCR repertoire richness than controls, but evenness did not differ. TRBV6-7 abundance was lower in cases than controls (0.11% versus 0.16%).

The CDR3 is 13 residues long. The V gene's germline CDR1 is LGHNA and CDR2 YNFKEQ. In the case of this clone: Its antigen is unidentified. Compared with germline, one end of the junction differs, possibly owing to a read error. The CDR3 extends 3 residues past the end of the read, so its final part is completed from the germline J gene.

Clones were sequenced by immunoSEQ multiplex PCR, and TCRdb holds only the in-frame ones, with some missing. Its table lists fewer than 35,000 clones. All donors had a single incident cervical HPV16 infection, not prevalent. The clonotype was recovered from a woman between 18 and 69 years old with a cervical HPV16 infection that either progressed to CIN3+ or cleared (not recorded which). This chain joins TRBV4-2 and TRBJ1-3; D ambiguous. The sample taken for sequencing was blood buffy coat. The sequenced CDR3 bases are TGCGCCAGCGGTCACAGCTCTGGAAACACC. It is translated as CASGHSSGNT. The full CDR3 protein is CASGHSSGNTIYF.